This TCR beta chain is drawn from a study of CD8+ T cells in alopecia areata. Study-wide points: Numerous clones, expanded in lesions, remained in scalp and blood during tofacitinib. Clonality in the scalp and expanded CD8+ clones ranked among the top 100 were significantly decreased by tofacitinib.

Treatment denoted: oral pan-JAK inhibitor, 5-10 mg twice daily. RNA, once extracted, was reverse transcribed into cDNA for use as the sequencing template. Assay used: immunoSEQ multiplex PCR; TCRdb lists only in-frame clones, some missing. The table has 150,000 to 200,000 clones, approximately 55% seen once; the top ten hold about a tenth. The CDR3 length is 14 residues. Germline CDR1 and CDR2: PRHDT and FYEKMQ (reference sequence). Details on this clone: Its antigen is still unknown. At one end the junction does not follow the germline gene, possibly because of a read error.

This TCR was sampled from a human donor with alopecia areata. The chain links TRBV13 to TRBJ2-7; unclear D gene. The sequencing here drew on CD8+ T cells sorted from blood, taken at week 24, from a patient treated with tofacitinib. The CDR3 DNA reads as TGTGCCAGCAGCGTAGGGATAGTTCCCTACGAGCAGTACTTC. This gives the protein CASSVGIVPYEQYF.